The source of this T cell receptor (beta chain) is a study of cytotoxic CD8 clonotypes in ibrutinib-treated CLL. Study-level information: The study included 11 relapsed/refractory and 15 treatment-naive patients; about 18 had IGHV unmutated disease. Response sampling came at median approximately a year of treatment, ranging roughly 6 to 36 months. Averaging across samples gave approximately 270,000 productive templates and approximately 92,000 productive rearrangements.

V shed 5 bases and J shed 2 bases, with 22 bases lying between them. Germline-derived CDR1 and CDR2 are MGHDK and SYGVNS. This CDR3 has 17 amino acids. The protocol was immunoSEQ multiplex PCR, while the TCRdb copy is restricted to in-frame clones and leaves out a portion. The data contain roughly 170,000 clones, approximately 80% of them singletons. The sequence derives from a human donor with chronic lymphocytic leukemia. The chain combines TRBV25-1 with TRBJ2-7, with D possibly being TRBD2 (5 bases). The input for sequencing was PBMCs, taken after 24 months of ibrutinib treatment. CDR3 coding DNA: TGTGCCAGCAGTCCCCCCGATGGAGGAAGCGTTGCCTACGAGCAGTACTTC. Protein sequence: CASSPPDGGSVAYEQYF.